The entry below gives a single TCR beta chain sequence along with its context. This sample was included in a study of blood T cell repertoires in COVID-19. On the study more broadly: COVID-19 samples, acute and convalescent, were from the United States, Italy and Spain. Nucleic acid was either cDNA or gDNA, and it came from T cells, B-cell-depleted T cells, or PBMCs.

This CDR3 spans 14 amino acids. Germline V lookup: CDR1 SGHVS, CDR2 FQNEAQ. The junction had 1 base not matched to a gene; V was cut back by 2 bases and J by 2 bases. In the authors' methods: Estimation of nucleated cell counts relied on the amplification of reference gene primers. TCRdb's copy holds only in-frame clones and misses some; the assay was immunoSEQ multiplex PCR. From that table come the V and J calls and clone size; the DNA was used to work out D and trimming. The table shows around 250,000 clones, with 86% occurring only once. The rearrangement links TRBV7-8 to TRBJ1-2; 8 bases map to TRBD1. Sequencing used peripheral blood. This TCR was sampled from a woman younger than 45 with active or convalescent COVID-19. The chain's CDR3 is CASSLQGANYGYTF. CDR3 in DNA: TGTGCCAGCAGCTTACAGGGGGCCAACTATGGCTACACCTTC.